Below, 13 T cell receptor beta chains from the same sample are listed, as sequenced in a study of blood T cells in healthy people across ages. Next came a second PCR, run for about 7 to 12 cycles, which used a sample-barcoded 5' primer along with a J-beta primer mix. TCRdb reprocessed the 5' RACE reads with MiXCR, giving one entry per CDR3 protein. The sample lists some 790,000 distinct CDR3 sequences; more than 25% were seen once. The specimen sequenced was blood. All receptors derive from a woman of 80 years or more in good health.

As to this clonotype: A clone one base away is much larger, so this may be a read error. The chain combines TRBV7-2 with TRBJ2-3; 12 bases line up with TRBD2. The germline V gene has CDR1 SGHTA and CDR2 FQGNSA. This CDR3 is built from 15 residues. The junction had 4 bases not matched to a gene; V was cut back by 5 bases and J by 4 bases. CDR3 coding DNA: TGTGCCAGCAGCGCTACTAGCGGGGGGCCAGATACGCAGTATTTT. Amino acid sequence: CASSATSGGPDTQYF.

This clonotype was found many times. This chain links TRBV2 with TRBJ2-1; 9 nucleotides align to TRBD2. The CDR3 extends over 11 amino acids. Germline values: CDR1 SNHLY, CDR2 FYNNEI. The trim removed 2 bases at V and 14 bases at J, leaving 1 base unmatched. CDR3 sequence reads: CASSERLAEFF. The DNA for the CDR3 is TGTGCCAGCAGTGAACGACTAGCGGAGTTCTTC.

There are many counts of this clonotype. The V call is TRBV20-1, the J call TRBJ2-7, with TRBD2 matching 8 bases. The CDR3 is 15 residues long. J lost 6 bases, V lost 0 bases, and 10 bases had no gene match. Germline CDR1 and CDR2: DFQATT and SNEGSKA (reference sequence). The CDR3 DNA reads TGCAGTGCTAGAGATCCAGGCGGGGGGCGGCTCGAGCAGTACTTC. This sequence encodes CSARDPGGGRLEQYF.

The chain combines TRBV29-1 with TRBJ2-1, with 13 bases identical to TRBD2. Germline trimming cut 1 base from V and 7 bases from J; bases unmatched to any gene: 4. This CDR3 spans 15 amino acids. The germline V gene has CDR1 SQVTM and CDR2 ANQGSEA. The CDR3 region is CSVEVGLAGVNEQFF. The CDR3 nucleotides are TGCAGCGTTGAAGTAGGACTAGCGGGAGTGAATGAGCAGTTCTTC.

This clonotype has ten or more counts. The rearrangement links TRBV7-6 to TRBJ2-5; D gene uncertain. The ends were cut back, 8 bases at V and 5 bases at J, with 9 bases in the middle. This CDR3 spans 11 amino acids. Per germline, CDR1 SGHVS and CDR2 FNYEAQ. In nucleotides, the CDR3 is TGTGCCAGCGGCCTAAGGGAGACCCAGTACTTC. It yields the protein CASGLRETQYF.

This clonotype was picked up many times. The V and J genes are TRBV5-1 and TRBJ1-2; D is possibly TRBD1 (6 bases). The V and J ends lost 2 bases and 4 bases respectively, with 9 bases between them. Germline V CDR1 and CDR2: SGHRS, YFSETQ. The CDR3 contains 13 residues. The CDR3 DNA reads as TGCGCCAGCAGCTTAGAAGGGGGCTATGGCTACACCTTC. This gives the protein CASSLEGGYGYTF. Combining the CDR3 with reference TRBV5-1 and TRBJ1-2 gives the whole variable domain KAGVTQTPRYLIKTRGQQVTLSCSPISGHRSVSWYQQTPGQGLQFLFEYFSETQRNKGNFPGRFSGRQFSNSRSEMNVSTLELGDSALYLCASSLEGGYGYTFGSGTRLTVV.

This clonotype was counted ten times or more. The chain carries TRBV6-2 or TRBV6-3 and TRBJ2-7, with TRBD1 identical over 8 bases. From germline, CDR1 is MNHEY and CDR2 SVGEGT. This CDR3 spans 15 amino acids. Unmatched junction bases numbered 9, after V lost 6 bases and J lost 2 bases. CDR3 DNA: TGTGCCAGCAGAGCTGCAGGGGGCTCCCCCTACGAGCAGTACTTC. Residues: CASRAAGGSPYEQYF.

This clonotype was detected many times. This chain joins TRBV11-2 and TRBJ1-2, with unresolved D. This CDR3 is built from 12 residues. Germline CDR1 is SGHAT and CDR2 is FQNNGV. V shed 1 base and J shed 6 bases, with 6 bases lying between them. The CDR3 region has the DNA TGTGCCAGCAGCTTAGTCGGGGATGGCTACACCTTC. It yields the protein CASSLVGDGYTF.

Remarks on this clonotype: A much bigger clone sits one base away, suggesting this may be a read error. Since no conserved phenylalanine or tryptophan closes the CDR3, a read error is the likely cause. The chain links TRBV3-1 to TRBJ1-2; D is perhaps TRBD1 (5 bases). The CDR3 sequence is 13 residues long. The germline CDR1 and CDR2 sequences are LGHDT and YNNKEL (reference sequence). V dropped 1 base and J dropped 8 bases, with 11 bases sitting between them. The CDR3 nucleotides read TGTGCCAGCAGCCAAGGTAGGGGAAGAGGCTACACCTGC. It specifies CASSQGRGRGYTC.

V is TRBV6-2 or TRBV6-3 and J is TRBJ2-7; a weak D match, TRBD1 (6 bases). V was trimmed by 5 bases and J by 6 bases, leaving 20 bases between them. The CDR3 extends over 15 amino acids. The germline V gene encodes CDR1 MNHEY and CDR2 SVGEGT. CDR3 residues: CASSRRGQSPGEQYF. In DNA, the CDR3 is TGTGCCAGCAGTCGACGGGGACAATCCCCAGGCGAGCAGTACTTC.

This clonotype was seen at least ten times. This sequence joins TRBV27 and TRBJ1-2, with a possible D match to TRBD1 (5 bases). With 6 bases removed from V and 0 bases from J, the gap between germline ends came to 14 bases. The CDR3 contains 15 residues. Per germline, CDR1 MNHEY and CDR2 SMNVEV (reference sequence). CDR3 sequence (DNA): TGTGCCAGCAGCCGGACGGGGGGTCCTAACTATGGCTACACCTTC. Translation: CASSRTGGPNYGYTF.

This clonotype came up many times. The CDR3 coding sequence is TGTGCCAGCAGCTTTAGGACACCCAATTCACCCCTCCACTTT. Amino acid sequence: CASSFRTPNSPLHF. The chain couples TRBV11-2 to TRBJ1-6, with a tentative D call TRBD1 (5 bases). Trimming stripped 3 bases from V and 7 bases from J, with 10 bases between. This CDR3 contains 14 residues. Germline loops: CDR1 SGHAT, CDR2 FQNNGV. The variable domain in full, with the rest retrieved from reference TRBV11-2 and TRBJ1-6, is EAGVAQSPRYKIIEKRQSVAFWCNPISGHATLYWYQQILGQGPKLLIQFQNNGVVDDSQLPKDRFSAERLKGVDSTLKIQPAKLEDSAVYLCASSFRTPNSPLHFGNGTRLTVT.

This clonotype has only a few counts. Possible read error: a much larger clone is one base away. The genes are TRBV5-1 and TRBJ2-3, with TRBD2 as a possible D gene (7 bases). The V and J ends lost 4 bases and 6 bases respectively, with 21 bases between them. The germline V gene has CDR1 SGHRS and CDR2 YFSETQ. The CDR3 is 16 residues long. The chain's CDR3 is CASSGGAAPSRDTQYF. The CDR3 coding sequence is TGCGCCAGCAGCGGGGGGGCAGCCCCCTCTCGGGATACGCAGTATTTT.